This section outlines one T cell receptor beta chain sequence together with its context. This sample was included in a study of T cell repertoires in aging, cancer and after chemotherapy. Study details: Patients with chronic lymphocytic leukemia were sampled before and after fludarabine- or bendamustine-based chemotherapy.

Amplification of TCR beta used genomic DNA extracted from peripheral blood. The germline gives CDR1 MDHEN, CDR2 SYDVKM. Trimming took 6 bases from V and 2 from J, leaving 5 bases between them. The CDR3 runs to 11 residues. Rearranged V-D-J TRB sequences were amplified with a mixed TRB-A/B primer pool. Each CDR3 protein is one row after TCRdb ran MiXCR on the multiplex PCR reads. The sample lists about 8,600 distinct CDR3 sequences, 20% to 25% occurring once. What was sequenced was blood. This TCR was recovered from a human donor with a blood cancer. J is TRBJ2-7 and V is TRBV28, with D hard to call. The CDR3 spells CASRFPYEQYF. CDR3 sequence (DNA): TGTGCCAGCAGGTTCCCCTACGAGCAGTACTTC.